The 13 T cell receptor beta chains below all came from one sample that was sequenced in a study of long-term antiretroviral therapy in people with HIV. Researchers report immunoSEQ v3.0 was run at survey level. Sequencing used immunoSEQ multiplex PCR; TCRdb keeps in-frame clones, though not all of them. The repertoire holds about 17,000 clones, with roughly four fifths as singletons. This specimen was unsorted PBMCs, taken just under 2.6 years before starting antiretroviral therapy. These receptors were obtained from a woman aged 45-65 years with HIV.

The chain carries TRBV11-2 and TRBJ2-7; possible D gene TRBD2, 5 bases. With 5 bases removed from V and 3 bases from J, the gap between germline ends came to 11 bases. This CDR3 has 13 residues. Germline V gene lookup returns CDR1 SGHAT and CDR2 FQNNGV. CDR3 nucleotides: TGTGCCAGCAGCCCAGGACTGCGCTACGAGCAGTACTTC. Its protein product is CASSPGLRYEQYF.

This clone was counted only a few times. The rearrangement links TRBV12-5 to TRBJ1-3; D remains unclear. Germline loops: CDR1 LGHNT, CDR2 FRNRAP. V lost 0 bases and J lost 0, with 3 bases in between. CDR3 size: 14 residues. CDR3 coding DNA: TGTGCTAGTGGTTTGGTGGCCTCTGGAAACACCATATATTTT. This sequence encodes CASGLVASGNTIYF.

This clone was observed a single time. CDR3 DNA: TGTGCCAGCAGCCAAGAAATCGGGGGCGCGGAGACCCAGTACTTC. Protein: CASSQEIGGAETQYF. This chain links TRBV4-2 with TRBJ2-5; tentatively, D is TRBD1 or TRBD2 (6 bases each). CDR1 is LGHNA and CDR2 is YNFKEQ in the germline V gene. V lost 0 bases and J 5 bases, leaving 13 bases between the germline ends. This CDR3 region has 15 residues.

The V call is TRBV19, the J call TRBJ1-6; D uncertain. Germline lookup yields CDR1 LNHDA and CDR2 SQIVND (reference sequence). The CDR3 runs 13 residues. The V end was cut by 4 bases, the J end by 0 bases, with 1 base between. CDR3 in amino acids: CASSNSYNSPLHF. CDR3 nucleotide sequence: TGTGCCAGTAGTAACTCCTATAATTCACCCCTCCACTTT.

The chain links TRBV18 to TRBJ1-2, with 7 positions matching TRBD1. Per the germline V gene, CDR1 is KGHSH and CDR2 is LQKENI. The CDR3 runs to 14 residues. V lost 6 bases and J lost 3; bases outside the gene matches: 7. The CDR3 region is CASSQGGLDYGYTF. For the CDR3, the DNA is TGTGCCAGCTCCCAGGGGGGTCTCGACTATGGCTACACCTTC.

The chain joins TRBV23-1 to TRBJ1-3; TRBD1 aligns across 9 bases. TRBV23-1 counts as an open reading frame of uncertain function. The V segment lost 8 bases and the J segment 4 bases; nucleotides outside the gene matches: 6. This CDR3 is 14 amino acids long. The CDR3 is CASPGTGNGNTIYF. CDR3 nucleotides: TGCGCCAGCCCCGGGACAGGGAACGGAAACACCATATATTTT.

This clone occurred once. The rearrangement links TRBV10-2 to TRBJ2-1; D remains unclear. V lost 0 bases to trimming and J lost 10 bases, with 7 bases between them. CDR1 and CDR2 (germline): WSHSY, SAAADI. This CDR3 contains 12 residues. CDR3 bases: TGCGCCAGCAGTGAGTCTGTAGGCGAGCAGTTCTTC. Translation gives CASSESVGEQFF.

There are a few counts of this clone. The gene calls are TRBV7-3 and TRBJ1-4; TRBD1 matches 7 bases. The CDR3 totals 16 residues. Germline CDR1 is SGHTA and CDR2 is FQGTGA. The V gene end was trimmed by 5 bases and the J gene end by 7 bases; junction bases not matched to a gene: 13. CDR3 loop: CASSPSGRGLGEKLFF. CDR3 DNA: TGTGCCAGCAGCCCATCTGGGAGGGGGCTTGGTGAAAAACTGTTTTTT.

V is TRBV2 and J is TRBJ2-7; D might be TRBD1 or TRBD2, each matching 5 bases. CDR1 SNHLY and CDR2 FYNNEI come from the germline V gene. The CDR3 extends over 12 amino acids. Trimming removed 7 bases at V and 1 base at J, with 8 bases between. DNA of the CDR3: TGTGCCAGCAACGGGGCTTCCTACGAGCAGTACTTC. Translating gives CASNGASYEQYF.

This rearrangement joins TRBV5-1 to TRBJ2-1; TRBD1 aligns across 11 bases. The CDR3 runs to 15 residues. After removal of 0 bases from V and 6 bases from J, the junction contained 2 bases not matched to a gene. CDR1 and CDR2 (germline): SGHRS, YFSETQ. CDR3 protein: CASSLGDRGSNEQFF. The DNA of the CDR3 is TGCGCCAGCAGCTTGGGGGACAGGGGGTCCAATGAGCAGTTCTTC.

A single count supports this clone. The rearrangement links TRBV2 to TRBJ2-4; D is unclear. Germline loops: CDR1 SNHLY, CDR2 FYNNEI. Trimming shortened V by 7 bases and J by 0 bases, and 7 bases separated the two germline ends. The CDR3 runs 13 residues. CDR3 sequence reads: CASMVTAKNIQYF. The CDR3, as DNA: TGTGCCAGCATGGTGACAGCCAAAAACATTCAGTACTTC. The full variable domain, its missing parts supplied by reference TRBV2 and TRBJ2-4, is EPEVTQTPSHQVTQMGQEVILRCVPISNHLYFYWYRQILGQKVEFLVSFYNNEISEKSEIFDDQFSVERPDGSNFTLKIRSTKLEDSAMYFCASMVTAKNIQYFGAGTRLSVL.

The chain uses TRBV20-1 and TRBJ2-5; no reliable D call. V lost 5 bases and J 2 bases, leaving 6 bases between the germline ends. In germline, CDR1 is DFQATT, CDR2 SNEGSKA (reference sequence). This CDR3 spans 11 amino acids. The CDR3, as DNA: TGCAGTGCTTTAGTACAAGAGACCCAGTACTTC. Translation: CSALVQETQYF.

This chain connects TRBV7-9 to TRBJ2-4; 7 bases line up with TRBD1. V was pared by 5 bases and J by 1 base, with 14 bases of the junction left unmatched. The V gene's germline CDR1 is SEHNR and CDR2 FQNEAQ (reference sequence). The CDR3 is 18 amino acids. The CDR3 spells CASSPDRVAGHAKNIQYF. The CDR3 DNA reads TGTGCCAGCAGCCCCGACAGGGTGGCGGGTCACGCCAAAAACATTCAGTACTTC.